This T cell receptor beta chain was sequenced during a study of blood T cells in healthy people across ages (dated by TCRdb to between 2014 and 2017). For context, the study as a whole: In model experiments, template switching captured about one uniquely barcoded TCR beta cDNA molecule for every two T cells. The study measured age-related changes in TCR beta repertoire diversity using deep sequencing normalized with unique cDNA molecular identifiers. The donors were split into four age groups: young (average roughly 15 years), middle-aged (39), aged (over 55) and long-lived (under 90). To avoid experimental bias, donors of different ages were distributed randomly across sequencing lanes. The study analyzed two additional independent replicas of 1 million unique cDNA reads from the same blood draw for two donors, one aged 18 to 29 and one aged 80 or older. Results and caveats for the whole study, not just this receptor: Because donor CMV infection status was unknown, age-related changes in expanded clonotypes were potentially confounded. Observed TCR beta diversity correlated strongly with the percentage of naive T cells measured by flow cytometry. As age increased, observed TCR beta diversity per million T cells dropped in a roughly linear way, and a significant reduction was already evident by age 40. Bulk unsorted PBMC profiling prevented conclusive comparison of naive and antigen-experienced compartments. Total diversity estimates from one million sequenced T cells were considered lower bounds and underestimates. The long-lived group showed more naive CD4+ T cells, fewer expanded clones and increased TCR diversity than the aged group, suggesting age selection.

The library was obtained by 5' RACE. The instrument given in TCRdb is Illumina HiSeq 2500. A second roughly 7 to 11 cycle PCR used a sample-barcoded 5' primer and a J-beta primer mix. Each TCR beta cDNA molecule received a unique molecular identifier from a template-switch 5' adaptor carrying 12 random nucleotides. Each sample yielded at least 3 million CDR3-containing paired-end reads. The Mint cDNA synthesis kit, primed by a TRBC-specific oligonucleotide, was used to synthesize first-strand cDNA from all RNA. Following uracil-DNA glycosylase treatment, all cDNA underwent a first 18-cycle PCR with the universal primers M1SS and BC2_uni_R. From the authors' description of their analysis: For normalization, 1 million high-quality reads, each with a distinct molecular identifier, were randomly selected from each sample. Reads with shared molecular identifiers were discarded instead of being binned into consensus sequences. CDR3 identification, clonotype clustering and error correction used MiTCR with a Q25 quality threshold and the strictest error-elimination algorithm. A nonparametric unseen species model with Euler transformation was used to estimate a lower bound on total TCR beta diversity. The public sequencing data were trimmed at Q25 with fastp and processed into clonotypes with MiXCR by TCRdb, which kept only in-frame beta chains. When rows share a CDR3 protein, they turn into one entry using the most common DNA and genes. The V and J calls were not made by the authors but by TCRdb's processing. Across this sample there are 850,000 to 1,100,000 distinct CDR3 sequences, with about two fifths seen only once. The ten largest clones represent 10% to 15% of the sample.

Notes on this clonotype: The target of this receptor is not known. The input lacks base qualities; no much larger clone sits a single base away.

The donors were a few dozen Caucasian individuals from Russia, aged roughly 6 to 90 years, who were systemically healthy. Each donor gave roughly 9 milliliters of peripheral blood, drawn into EDTA-treated Vacutainer tubes. PBMCs were isolated by Ficoll-Paque density-gradient centrifugation, with at least 6 million obtained per sample. Total RNA was extracted from PBMCs with Trizol reagent, with at least 5.5 micrograms obtained per sample. For every donor, an aliquot of PBMCs went through flow cytometry to measure the percentages of naive CD45RAhigh/CD27high T cells. The germline V gene (reference sequence) specifies DFQATT as CDR1 and SNEGSKA as CDR2. Spanning cysteine to phenylalanine, the CDR3 consists of 12 amino acids. Here the CDR3 DNA is all that survives: 36 bases in frame from base 1. V drops 6 bases and J drops 0 bases, leaving 6 bases in between.

This receptor chain uses TRBV20-1 and TRBJ2-4; the D gene assignment is ambiguous. This TCR derives from a man between 18 and 35 years old in good health. Sequenced sample: blood. The CDR3 corresponds to CSAPTAKNIQYF. The DNA sequence is TGCAGTGCCCCAACAGCCAAAAACATTCAGTACTTC.